What follows are 2 T cell receptor beta chains derived from one specimen sequenced in a study of CD8 T cells in Susac syndrome. It was with random hexamers that roughly 0.45 to 1 ug RNA was reverse transcribed. TCRdb fed the immunoSEQ multiplex PCR reads into MiXCR, producing one record per CDR3 protein. Of some 110,000 distinct CDR3 sequences listed, around 92% are singletons. The material sequenced was CD4+ T cells from PBMCs. These receptors were taken from a human donor with multiple sclerosis.

The chain joins TRBV6-5 to TRBJ2-5, with D possibly being TRBD1 or TRBD2 (5 bases each). The CDR3 has 17 residues. Germline loops: CDR1 MNHEY, CDR2 SVGAGI. The germline V and J ends were trimmed by 0 bases and 0 bases, with 14 bases remaining between them. The chain's CDR3 is CASSYSAAGTDQETQYF. CDR3 DNA sequence: TGTGCCAGCAGTTACTCAGCCGCAGGGACCGACCAAGAGACCCAGTACTTC.

Only one count was recorded for this clonotype. The chain carries TRBV3-1 and TRBJ1-1; D is unclear. Germline V gene lookup returns CDR1 LGHDT and CDR2 YNNKEL (reference sequence). The CDR3 length is 14 residues. V lost 1 base to trimming and J lost 2 bases, with 8 bases between them. CDR3 sequence reads: CASSQGWANTEAFF. Written as DNA, the CDR3 is TGTGCCAGCAGCCAAGGGTGGGCCAACACTGAAGCTTTCTTT.